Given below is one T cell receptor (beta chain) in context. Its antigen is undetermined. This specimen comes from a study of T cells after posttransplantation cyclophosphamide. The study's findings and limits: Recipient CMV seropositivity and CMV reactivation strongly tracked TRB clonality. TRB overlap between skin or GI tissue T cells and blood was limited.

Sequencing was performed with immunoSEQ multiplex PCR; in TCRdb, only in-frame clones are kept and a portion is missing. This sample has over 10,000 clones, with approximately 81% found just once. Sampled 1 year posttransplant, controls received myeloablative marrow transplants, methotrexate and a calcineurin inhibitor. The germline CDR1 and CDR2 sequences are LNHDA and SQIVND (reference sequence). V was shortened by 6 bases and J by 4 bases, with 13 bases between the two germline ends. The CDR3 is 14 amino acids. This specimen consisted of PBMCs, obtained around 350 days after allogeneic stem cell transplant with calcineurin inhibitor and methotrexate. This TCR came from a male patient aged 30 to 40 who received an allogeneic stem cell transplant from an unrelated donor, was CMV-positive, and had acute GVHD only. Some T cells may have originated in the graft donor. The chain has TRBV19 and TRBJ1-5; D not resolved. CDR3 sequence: CASRGADGNQPQHF. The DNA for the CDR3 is TGTGCCAGTAGGGGAGCGGATGGGAATCAGCCCCAGCATTTT.